The clone carrying this T cell receptor beta chain was recorded once. This specimen comes from a study of memory CD4+ T cells and cytomegalovirus serostatus. The CDR3 is 16 residues long. V gave up 5 bases and J gave up 0 bases, with 11 bases separating them. Germline V CDR1 and CDR2: SNHLY, FYNNEI. Measured with immunoSEQ multiplex PCR; TCRdb has only the in-frame clones, and not every one. The table records 45,000 to 65,000 clones, around 82% of them present only once. The sort gate was single viable CD3+CD4+CD8-CD45RO+ cells for memory CD4+ T cells. Source material: memory CD4+ T cells from blood. The TCR was taken from an adult in good health and CMV-seronegative. The V gene is TRBV2, the J gene TRBJ2-6; D is perhaps TRBD1 or TRBD2 (5 bases each). The CDR3 DNA is TGTGCCAGCAGTCGGGACGTAGGCTCTGGGGCCAACGTCCTGACTTTC. Its protein product is CASSRDVGSGANVLTF.